The 10 T cell receptor beta chains reported below all come from one sample, sequenced in a study of T cell changes during pregnancy in multiple sclerosis. Generated by immunoSEQ multiplex PCR, the TCRdb table keeps only in-frame clones and is missing some. Of tens of thousands of clones detected, about 91% appear once; the ten largest clones hold under 0.55%. The starting material was CD4+ T cells from peripheral blood mononuclear cells, obtained after pregnancy. These receptors were obtained from a female donor with multiple sclerosis, enrolled in a pregnancy study.

This clone was observed a single time. The gene calls are TRBV27 and TRBJ2-7; 10 bases are a match to TRBD1. The CDR3 is 15 residues long. J was trimmed by 3 bases and V by 2 bases; bases with no gene match: 4. CDR1 and CDR2 from the germline V gene are MNHEY and SMNVEV (reference sequence). Written as DNA, the CDR3 is TGTGCCAGCAGTTTAAAGGGACAGGGGTTCTACGAGCAGTACTTC. Translated: CASSLKGQGFYEQYF.

V gene TRBV19 combines with J gene TRBJ2-3; 9 bases agree with TRBD1. This CDR3 is built from 14 residues. Germline CDR1 LNHDA, CDR2 SQIVND (reference sequence). V dropped 6 bases and J dropped 6; count of bases not matched to a gene: 7. The chain's CDR3 is CASSLGQGSDTQYF. CDR3 DNA: TGTGCCAGTAGCCTCGGACAGGGGAGCGATACGCAGTATTTT.

The rearrangement links TRBV11-2 to TRBJ2-7; D is possibly TRBD1 (5 bases). The CDR3 loop spans 16 amino acids. The V end lost 5 bases, the J end lost 3 bases, and 20 bases lay between the germline ends. Germline V gives CDR1 SGHAT, CDR2 FQNNGV. The CDR3 spells CASSHRSITVGYEQYF. In DNA form, the CDR3 reads TGTGCCAGCAGCCACAGGAGTATTACGGTAGGCTACGAGCAGTACTTC.

J is TRBJ1-1 and V is TRBV7-2; D remains unclear. There are 13 residues in the CDR3. Germline lookup yields CDR1 SGHTA and CDR2 FQGNSA. Trimming left V 2 bases short and J 7 bases short, with 11 bases between. In DNA form, the CDR3 reads TGTGCCAGCAGCTTAAGGACTGGGGATGAAGCTTTCTTT. Protein sequence: CASSLRTGDEAFF.

The genes are TRBV28 and TRBJ2-1; TRBD1 aligns across 10 bases. CDR3 length equals 14 residues. Trimming cost V 5 bases and J 9 bases; bases outside gene matches: 7. In germline, CDR1 is MDHEN, CDR2 SYDVKM. In DNA, the CDR3 is TGTGCCAGCAGTACCCGGGACAGGGGTGTTGAGCAGTTCTTC. Residues: CASSTRDRGVEQFF.

The chain couples TRBV9 to TRBJ1-1; 8 bases fit TRBD1. Germline CDR1 reads SGDLS; CDR2 reads YYNGEE. Unmatched junction bases numbered 8, after V lost 0 bases and J lost 1 base. The CDR3 consists of 17 residues. The CDR3 sequence is CASSVDPKGTGNTEAFF. As DNA, the CDR3 is TGTGCCAGCAGCGTAGATCCGAAAGGGACAGGGAACACTGAAGCTTTCTTT.

This clone was seen a few times. The V gene is TRBV6-5, the J gene TRBJ2-5; 7 bases line up with TRBD2. This CDR3 contains 14 residues. V was pared by 4 bases and J by 5 bases, with 7 bases of the junction left unmatched. CDR1 MNHEY and CDR2 SVGAGI come from the germline V gene. The CDR3 spells CASSSLGGGETQYF. The CDR3 bases are TGTGCCAGCAGTTCCTTGGGGGGAGGGGAGACCCAGTACTTC.

The chain joins TRBV6-5 to TRBJ1-5; 8 positions agree with TRBD1. V was clipped by 9 bases and J by 2 bases; unmatched bases: 0. The CDR3 contains 12 residues. Germline V gene lookup returns CDR1 MNHEY and CDR2 SVGAGI. The CDR3, as DNA: TGTGCCAGGGGACAGGGCAATCAGCCCCAGCATTTT. Translating gives CARGQGNQPQHF.

The rearrangement uses TRBV7-6 and TRBJ2-2, with 12 bases matching TRBD2. There are 17 residues in the CDR3. The germline V gene has CDR1 SGHVS and CDR2 FNYEAQ. With 1 base clipped from V and 5 bases from J, the junction kept 5 bases outside the gene matches. The DNA of the CDR3 is TGTGCCAGCAGCTTAGTGTCTAGCGGGAGGGCGACCGGGGAGCTGTTTTTT. Translating gives CASSLVSSGRATGELFF.

This chain links TRBV20-1 with TRBJ1-3, with D maybe TRBD1 (6 bases). V lost 7 bases, J lost 3 bases, and 7 bases lay in between. Germline V gives CDR1 DFQATT, CDR2 SNEGSKA (reference sequence). The CDR3 spans 11 residues. CDR3 sequence: CSVRGGNTIYF. The CDR3 DNA reads TGCAGTGTCAGGGGTGGAAACACCATATATTTT.